This T cell receptor (beta chain) was found in a study of OX40 agonist ivuxolimab in advanced cancers. Study-wide context: Ivuxolimab, which targeted the costimulatory receptor OX40 (CD134), was an agonistic, fully human IgG2 monoclonal antibody. Intravenous ivuxolimab was administered to patients every 2 weeks at six dose levels: 0.01, 0.1, 0.3, 1.5, 3 and 10 mg/kg. Of the roughly 52 dose-escalation patients, hepatocellular carcinoma was present in some 19, melanoma in around 15, renal cell carcinoma in 9 and head and neck cancer in 9. The dose-escalation cohort was roughly 80% male with a mean age of approximately 60 years, ranging from roughly 23 to 90. Prior anti-PD-1, anti-PD-L1 or anti-CTLA-4 therapy was permitted, and checkpoint inhibitors had been received by less than 45% of dose-escalation patients. Three dose-escalation patients achieved partial responses, one with hepatocellular carcinoma and two with cutaneous melanoma. Peripheral TCRbeta sequencing was intended to test whether TCR sequence diversity was altered and clonal T-cell expansion was caused by ivuxolimab. The paper reports the monotherapy dose-escalation portion (N of about 50 patients) of the phase I ivuxolimab trial. The full study reports these points: Which antigens the clonally expanded peripheral T cells were specific for was not determined. On average, CD8+ T cells showed more expanded clones than CD4+ T cells after ivuxolimab. Low levels of normalized T-cell clonal expansion were also seen in some nonresponding patients. At doses from 0.1 to 3.0 mg/kg, clonal expansion was seen in both CD4+ and CD8+ blood T cells between baseline and week 6. In the 0.1-3.0 mg/kg groups, partial responders were among the patients with the lowest normalized peripheral clonal expansion, particularly in CD8+ T cells.

Reading the germline V gene gives CDR1 ENHRY and CDR2 SYGVKD. From its cysteine to its phenylalanine, the CDR3 spans 12 amino acids. The only DNA kept is the CDR3, 36 bases in frame from the first base. V sheds 11 bases and J sheds 5 bases, leaving 15 bases between their ends. Patients with autoimmune disease history or receiving systemic immunosuppression were excluded from the trial. Peripheral blood for TCR sequencing was collected from all dose cohorts at baseline, on cycle 4 day 1, and on cycle 7 day 1. The samples were drawn from a first-in-human, open-label, multicenter phase I dose-escalation trial of ivuxolimab. Adults with locally advanced or metastatic melanoma, renal cell carcinoma, hepatocellular carcinoma or head and neck squamous cell carcinoma were enrolled in the trial. Before TCR sequencing, CD4+ and CD8+ T cells were separately sorted from peripheral blood. This clone was seen just once. Its antigen specificity is not known. There are no base qualities to consult, and no much larger clone falls within one base.

Genomic DNA was isolated from the sorted cells so that the TCRbeta CDR3 region could be sequenced. The immunoSEQ Assay was used to sequence the TCRbeta CDR3 regions. Here the immuneACCESS table is served through TCRdb, limited to in-frame sequences with V and J called. Missing clones are a known gap in these copies; in checked studies unresolved V genes cover under half, and the rest lacks a known reason. The sample yields approximately 77,000 clones; around four fifths were counted once. The ten largest clonotypes hold around 1.8% of the sample. The source is an adult with an advanced solid tumor such as melanoma, head and neck, liver or kidney cancer. Here the chain combines TRBV10-3 and TRBJ2-5, with TRBD2 as a weak D call on 6 bases. The input for sequencing was CD4+ or CD8+ T cells sorted from blood, taken in a trial of the OX40 agonist ivuxolimab. Here is the DNA: TGTGCCGGACGGACTGGGGGGGAGACCCAGTACTTC. The translation is CAGRTGGETQYF.